What follows is one T cell receptor (beta chain) and its context. The antigen is not known. Clones were read by immunoSEQ multiplex PCR, and TCRdb kept only the in-frame ones, dropping some. The data contain some 44,000 clones, about four fifths of them singletons. CDR1 and CDR2 from the germline V gene are MDHEN and SYDVKM. V was cut by 7 bases and J by 6 bases, with 15 bases left in between. The CDR3 has 13 amino acids. This sample is drawn from a study of OX40 agonist ivuxolimab in advanced cancers. At the level of the study: As their treatment, patients were administered ivuxolimab, an agonistic anti-OX40 (CD134) antibody. Ivuxolimab, which patients received intravenously every 2 weeks, was dosed at 0.01 to 10 mg/kg. Males comprised about 78% of the group, whose mean age was approximately 61 years (range roughly 23 to 80). Overall study results and limits: Dose levels from 0.1 to 3.0 mg/kg saw CD4+ and CD8+ blood T cells expand clonally by week 6.

This chain uses TRBV28 with TRBJ2-5; D may be TRBD1 (6 bases). Material: CD4+ or CD8+ T cells sorted from blood, obtained in a trial of the OX40 agonist ivuxolimab. The source is an adult with an advanced solid tumor such as melanoma, head and neck, liver or kidney cancer. The CDR3 DNA reads as TGTGCCAGCACTCCAGGGGCGGAGCAGACCCAGTACTTC. Translated: CASTPGAEQTQYF.